This TCR beta chain was retrieved from a study of cytomegalovirus exposure and HLA in healthy donors. Study-wide results and caveats: Earlier analysis looked at TCR beta V segments, and most were productive about 87% or about 30% of the time. In vitro confirmation showed a few CMV-associated chains to be CMV antigen specific. The authors later linked a missense DCLRE1C variant to TCR beta V- and J-gene trimming.

Everyone who donated was a healthy bone marrow donor. 13 Jbeta primers and 60 Vbeta primers were used for the PCR. Clones were sequenced by immunoSEQ multiplex PCR, and TCRdb holds only the in-frame ones, with some missing. Among about 190,000 clones listed, roughly four fifths were seen once. About this clone: The antigen remains undetermined.

Trimming shortened V by 1 base and J by 10 bases, and 9 bases separated the two germline ends. Germline-derived CDR1 and CDR2 are SEHNR and FQNEAQ (reference sequence). The CDR3 length is 12 residues. The specimen was PBMCs. The sequence was obtained from a woman younger than 45 in good health and CMV-seropositive. This chain uses TRBV7-9 with TRBJ2-3; possibly TRBD1 for D (5 bases). The CDR3 sequence: CASSLVQGSQYF. DNA for the CDR3: TGTGCCAGCAGCTTAGTTCAGGGATCGCAGTATTTT.